The next 21 T cell receptor beta chains were all read from a single sample in a study of beta chain features in type 1 diabetes. Every bit of the isolated RNA underwent reverse transcription, so sequencing read expressed TCRB transcripts. TCRdb's copy holds only in-frame clones and misses some; the assay was immunoSEQ multiplex PCR. The table shows roughly 330,000 clones, with about 11% occurring only once. Input material: naive CD4+ T cells from blood. All receptors derive from a woman aged 25 to 45 in good health.

The chain uses TRBV5-6 and TRBJ1-4, with D maybe TRBD1 (6 bases). This CDR3 is 16 amino acids long. Germline CDR1 is SGHDT and CDR2 is YYEEEE. Trimming cost V 1 base and J 0 bases, with 10 bases left between them. This CDR3 is CASSLTGIATNEKLFF. In DNA form, the CDR3 reads TGTGCCAGCAGCTTGACAGGGATTGCAACTAATGAAAAACTGTTTTTT. Full variable domain (rest looked up from reference TRBV5-6 and TRBJ1-4): DAGVTQSPTHLIKTRGQQVTLRCSPKSGHDTVSWYQQALGQGPQFIFQYYEEEERQRGNFPDRFSGHQFPNYSSELNVNALLLGDSALYLCASSLTGIATNEKLFFGSGTQLSVL.

This clone has just a few counts. This rearrangement joins TRBV5-4 to TRBJ2-3, with 9 bases lining up with TRBD2. J was trimmed by 1 base and V by 1 base; bases with no gene match: 4. Germline values: CDR1 SGHNT, CDR2 YYREEE (reference sequence). This CDR3 has 16 residues. Here the CDR3 reads CASSLFASGGTDTQYF. The CDR3 coding sequence is TGTGCCAGCAGCTTGTTCGCTAGCGGGGGCACAGATACGCAGTATTTT. Full variable domain (rest looked up from reference TRBV5-4 and TRBJ2-3): ETGVTQSPTHLIKTRGQQVTLRCSSQSGHNTVSWYQQALGQGPQFIFQYYREEENGRGNFPPRFSGLQFPNYSSELNVNALELDDSALYLCASSLFASGGTDTQYFGPGTRLTVL.

This clone was observed a handful of times. The V call is TRBV29-1, the J call TRBJ2-7; TRBD2 agrees at 12 bases. The CDR3 is 18 residues long. Trimming at V came to 3 bases and at J to 1 base, leaving 13 bases not matched to a gene. CDR1 is SQVTM and CDR2 is ANQGSEA in the germline V gene. DNA for the CDR3: TGCAGCGTTGACGGCGCCGCAACTAGCGGGAGGAGGTCCTACGAGCAGTACTTC. Its protein product is CSVDGAATSGRRSYEQYF.

J is TRBJ1-5 and V is TRBV7-2, with D tentatively TRBD1 (6 bases). This CDR3 spans 17 amino acids. Per germline, CDR1 SGHTA and CDR2 FQGNSA. V lost 0 bases, J lost 1 base, and 13 bases lay in between. The CDR3 bases are TGTGCCAGCAGCTTAGCGAACGGGGGGCCGAGCAATCAGCCCCAGCATTTT. Amino acids: CASSLANGGPSNQPQHF.

This clone has just a few counts. This chain connects TRBV6-1 to TRBJ2-1; 7 nucleotides align to TRBD2. The CDR3 spans 14 residues. The ends lost 7 bases at V and 0 bases at J; junction bases unmatched: 3. CDR1 is MNHNS, CDR2 SASEGT, per germline. The DNA for the CDR3 is TGTGCCAGCATCGGCGGGAGCTCCTACAATGAGCAGTTCTTC. This sequence encodes CASIGGSSYNEQFF.

The chain carries TRBV5-4 and TRBJ2-1; 8 positions match TRBD1. The germline V gene has CDR1 SGHNT and CDR2 YYREEE (reference sequence). This CDR3 contains 14 residues. V shed 4 bases, J shed 3 bases, and the junction held 3 bases outside the gene matches. CDR3 region: CASSLQGDYNEQFF. Here the CDR3 DNA reads TGTGCCAGCAGCCTACAGGGGGACTACAATGAGCAGTTCTTC.

This clone was found a few times. The rearrangement links TRBV18 to TRBJ2-2; 9 nucleotides align to TRBD2. With V trimmed by 3 bases and J by 1 base, 6 bases remained unmatched. The CDR3 loop spans 17 amino acids. The germline CDR1 and CDR2 sequences are KGHSH and LQKENI. DNA for the CDR3: TGTGCCAGCTCACCTCGATCGACTAGCGGGAACACCGGGGAGCTGTTTTTT. Residues: CASSPRSTSGNTGELFF.

This clone was seen a handful of times. The chain has TRBV7-4 and TRBJ2-5, with 9 positions matching TRBD1. This CDR3 has 19 amino acids. Germline V CDR1 and CDR2: SGHVT, SQSDAQ. Trimming took 6 bases from V and 5 from J; bases not matched to a gene: 22. The CDR3 DNA follows: TGTGCCAGCAGGCTTATCCGGGACAGGGACATTGGCGTGTGCGAGACCCAGTACTTC. This gives the protein CASRLIRDRDIGVCETQYF.

This clone has only a few counts. The chain employs TRBV11-2 and TRBJ2-3; a possible D gene is TRBD2 (6 bases). The CDR3 totals 17 residues. V was shortened by 2 bases and J by 0 bases, with 15 bases between the two germline ends. Germline V lookup: CDR1 SGHAT, CDR2 FQNNGV. CDR3 bases: TGTGCCAGCAGCTTAAGGCGGGAACGACCTAGCACAGATACGCAGTATTTT. Translated: CASSLRRERPSTDTQYF.

This clone was counted between two and nine times. The chain carries TRBV11-1 and TRBJ2-7; TRBD2 matches at 9 bases. The J segment lost 0 bases and the V segment lost 5 bases, leaving 8 bases of the junction unmatched. This CDR3 contains 16 residues. Germline V gene data show CDR1 as SGHAT and CDR2 as FQDESV (reference sequence). The CDR3 region is CASSGGSGSHSYEQYF. The DNA of the CDR3 is TGTGCCAGCAGCGGGGGTAGCGGGAGCCACTCCTACGAGCAGTACTTC.

The rearrangement uses TRBV28 and TRBJ2-5, with D possibly matching TRBD2 (6 bases). The CDR3 is 14 amino acids. The germline V gene has CDR1 MDHEN and CDR2 SYDVKM. The germline V and J ends were trimmed by 6 bases and 2 bases, with 13 bases remaining between them. CDR3 region: CASSRGKPQETQYF. As DNA, the CDR3 is TGTGCCAGCAGCCGGGGGAAGCCACAAGAGACCCAGTACTTC. Using reference TRBV28 and TRBJ2-5 for the parts outside the CDR3, the full variable domain is DVKVTQSSRYLVKRTGEKVFLECVQDMDHENMFWYRQDPGLGLRLIYFSYDVKMKEKGDIPEGYSVSREKKERFSLILESASTNQTSMYLCASSRGKPQETQYFGPGTRLLVL.

The chain joins TRBV9 to TRBJ1-2; a possible D gene is TRBD1 (5 bases). The V and J ends lost 3 bases and 5 bases respectively, with 11 bases between them. CDR3 length: 13 residues. Germline values: CDR1 SGDLS, CDR2 YYNGEE. This chain's CDR3 is CASSARERYGYTF. In DNA form, the CDR3 reads TGTGCCAGCAGCGCCAGGGAAAGGTATGGCTACACCTTC. Full variable domain (missing parts from reference TRBV9 and TRBJ1-2): DSGVTQTPKHLITATGQRVTLRCSPRSGDLSVYWYQQSLDQGLQFLIQYYNGEERAKGNILERFSAQQFPDLHSELNLSSLELGDSALYFCASSARERYGYTFGSGTRLTVV.

The V and J genes are TRBV5-6 and TRBJ1-5; the match to TRBD1 covers 7 bases. V shed 4 bases and J 5 bases; nucleotides not matched to a gene: 3. This CDR3 has 13 residues. The germline gives CDR1 SGHDT, CDR2 YYEEEE. CDR3 bases: TGTGCCAGCAGCGGACAGGAGGATCAGCCCCAGCATTTT. Its protein product is CASSGQEDQPQHF.

The chain is built from TRBV30 and TRBJ2-2; 7 bases line up with TRBD2. Germline lookup yields CDR1 GTSNPN and CDR2 SVGIG (reference sequence). The CDR3 spans 15 residues. J was trimmed by 7 bases and V by 0 bases; bases with no gene match: 8. The CDR3 DNA reads TGTGCCTGGAGTGTTGGGGGAGGGCCGAACGGGGAGCTGTTTTTT. It specifies CAWSVGGGPNGELFF.

V usage is TRBV28 and J usage is TRBJ2-2; 8 positions match TRBD1. Per the germline V gene, CDR1 is MDHEN and CDR2 is SYDVKM. After removal of 6 bases from V and 7 bases from J, the junction contained 7 bases not matched to a gene. This CDR3 region has 14 residues. CDR3 bases: TGTGCCAGCAGGACAGGGGATTCGGACGGGGAGCTGTTTTTT. Protein: CASRTGDSDGELFF.

This clone has more than one count but fewer than ten. This chain uses TRBV25-1 with TRBJ2-5; the D gene is possibly TRBD1 (5 bases). The J call may be incorrect, as the DNA end agrees better with TRBJ2-7. CDR1 is MGHDK and CDR2 is SYGVNS in the germline V gene. CDR3 length equals 13 residues. The CDR3 coding sequence is TGTGCCAGCAGTGAGCAGGGCTCCTACGAGCAGTACTTC. It yields the protein CASSEQGSYEQYF.

Notes on this clone: This sample includes further DNA sequences coding for the same CDR3. V gene TRBV30 combines with J gene TRBJ2-7; tentative D call: TRBD1 (6 bases). Between the trimmed V and J ends, which lost 0 bases and 3 bases, there was a span of 6 bases. Germline assignment: CDR1 GTSNPN and CDR2 SVGIG (reference sequence). This CDR3 spans 12 amino acids. CDR3 in amino acids: CAWSVQGYEQYF. CDR3 in DNA: TGTGCCTGGAGTGTACAGGGCTACGAGCAGTACTTC. Based on the CDR3 plus reference TRBV30 and TRBJ2-7, the full variable domain is SQTIHQWPATLVQPVGSPLSLECTVEGTSNPNLYWYRQAAGRGLQLLFYSVGIGQISSEVPQNLSASRPQDRQFILSSKKLLLSDSGFYLCAWSVQGYEQYFGPGTRLTVT.

This clone has a handful of counts. The rearrangement links TRBV4-3 to TRBJ2-2, with D hard to call. V lost 0 bases, J lost 13 bases, and 15 bases lay in between. Germline V lookup: CDR1 LGHNA, CDR2 YSLEER. The CDR3 runs 14 residues. The CDR3 DNA reads TGCGCCAGCAGCCAAGATGAGACCGCAAGGAGGCTGTTTTTT. It yields the protein CASSQDETARRLFF.

V usage is TRBV30 and J usage is TRBJ1-1; D not resolved. The CDR3 spans 12 residues. Trimming shortened V by 3 bases and J by 2 bases, and 7 bases separated the two germline ends. Germline loops: CDR1 GTSNPN, CDR2 SVGIG (reference sequence). The CDR3 is CAWRYGNTEAFF. For the CDR3, the DNA is TGTGCCTGGAGGTACGGTAACACTGAAGCTTTCTTT.

This clone was counted a few times. The V call is TRBV6-1, the J call TRBJ2-6, with D possibly TRBD1 on 5 matching bases. CDR1 and CDR2 from the germline V gene are MNHNS and SASEGT. This CDR3 is built from 15 residues. The ends were cut back, 6 bases at V and 4 bases at J, with 13 bases in the middle. CDR3 DNA: TGTGCCAGCAGAATTCAGGGTACCGGGGCCAACGTCCTGACTTTC. Residues: CASRIQGTGANVLTF.

V gene TRBV18 combines with J gene TRBJ2-7; TRBD1 matches at 12 bases. The CDR3 is made up of 15 amino acids. CDR1 and CDR2 (germline): KGHSH, LQKENI. V dropped 3 bases and J dropped 5; count of bases not matched to a gene: 5. This chain's CDR3 is CASSPGTGGMNEQYF. For the CDR3, the DNA is TGTGCCAGCTCACCCGGGACAGGGGGCATGAACGAGCAGTACTTC.